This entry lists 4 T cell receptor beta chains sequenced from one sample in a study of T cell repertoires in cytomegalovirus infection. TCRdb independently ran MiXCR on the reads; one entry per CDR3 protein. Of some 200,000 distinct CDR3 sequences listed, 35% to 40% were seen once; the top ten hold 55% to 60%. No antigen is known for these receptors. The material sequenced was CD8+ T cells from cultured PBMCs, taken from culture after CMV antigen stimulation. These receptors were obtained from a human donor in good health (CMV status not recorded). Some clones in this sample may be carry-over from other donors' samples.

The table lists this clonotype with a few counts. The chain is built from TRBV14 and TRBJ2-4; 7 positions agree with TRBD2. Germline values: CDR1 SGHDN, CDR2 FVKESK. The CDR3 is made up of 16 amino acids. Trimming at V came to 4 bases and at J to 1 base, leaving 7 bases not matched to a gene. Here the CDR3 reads CASSLGRERAKNIQYF. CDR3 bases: TGTGCCAGCAGCCTAGGGAGGGAACGTGCCAAAAACATTCAGTACTTC.

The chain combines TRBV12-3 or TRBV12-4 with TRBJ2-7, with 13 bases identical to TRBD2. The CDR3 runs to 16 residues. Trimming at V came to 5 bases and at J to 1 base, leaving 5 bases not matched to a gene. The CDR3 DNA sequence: TGTGCCAGCAGTCCGCCGGGACTAGCGGGATCCTACGAGCAGTACTTC. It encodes CASSPPGLAGSYEQYF.

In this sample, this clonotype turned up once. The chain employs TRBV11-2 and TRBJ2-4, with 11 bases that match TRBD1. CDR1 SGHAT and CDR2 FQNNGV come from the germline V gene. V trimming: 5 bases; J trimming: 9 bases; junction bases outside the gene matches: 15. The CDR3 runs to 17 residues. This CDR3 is CASSLGQGALLGAIQYF. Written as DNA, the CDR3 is TGTGCCAGCAGCCTAGGACAGGGGGCCCTCCTTGGAGCCATTCAGTACTTC.

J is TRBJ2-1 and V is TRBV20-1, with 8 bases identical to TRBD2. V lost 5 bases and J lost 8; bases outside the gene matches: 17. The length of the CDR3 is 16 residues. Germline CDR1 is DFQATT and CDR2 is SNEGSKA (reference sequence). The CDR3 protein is CSADPERLATPDEQFF. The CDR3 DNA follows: TGCAGTGCTGACCCTGAGCGACTAGCGACCCCGGATGAGCAGTTCTTC.